This TCR beta chain derives from a study of response to subunit inactivated influenza vaccine. General study points: That few new T cells are recruited by each seasonal influenza vaccination was the authors' suggestion.

Trimming stripped 6 bases from V and 9 bases from J, with 15 bases between. The V gene's germline CDR1 is DFQATT and CDR2 SNEGSKA (reference sequence). This CDR3 spans 13 amino acids. TCRdb re-called the RT-PCR reads with MiXCR, one entry per CDR3 protein. In the table there are some 500,000 distinct CDR3 sequences, more than 15% of which are singletons. The sample holds many counts of this clonotype. Its antigen is still unknown. The sample consisted of CD4+ T cells sorted from PBMCs, taken around 2 years after vaccination. This receptor was identified in a man between 50 and 69 years old who received an inactivated influenza vaccine. The chain recombines TRBV20-1 with TRBJ1-6; a possible D gene is TRBD1 (5 bases). CDR3 region: CSAPAGSSSPLHF. The CDR3 nucleotides read TGCAGTGCCCCAGCAGGGAGTAGTTCACCCCTCCACTTT.